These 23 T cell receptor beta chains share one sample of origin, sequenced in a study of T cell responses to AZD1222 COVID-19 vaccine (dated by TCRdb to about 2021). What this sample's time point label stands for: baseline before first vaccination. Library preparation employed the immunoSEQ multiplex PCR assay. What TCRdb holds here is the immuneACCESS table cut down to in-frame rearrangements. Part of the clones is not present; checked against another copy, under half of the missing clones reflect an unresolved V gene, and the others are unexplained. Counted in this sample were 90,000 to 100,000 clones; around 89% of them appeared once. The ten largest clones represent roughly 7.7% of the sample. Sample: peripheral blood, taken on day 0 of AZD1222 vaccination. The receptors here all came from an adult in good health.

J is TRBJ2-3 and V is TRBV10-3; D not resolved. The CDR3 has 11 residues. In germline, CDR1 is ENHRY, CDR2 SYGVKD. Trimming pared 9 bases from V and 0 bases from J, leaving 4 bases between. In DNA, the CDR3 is TGTGCCATTCGTAGCACAGATACGCAGTATTTT. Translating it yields CAIRSTDTQYF.

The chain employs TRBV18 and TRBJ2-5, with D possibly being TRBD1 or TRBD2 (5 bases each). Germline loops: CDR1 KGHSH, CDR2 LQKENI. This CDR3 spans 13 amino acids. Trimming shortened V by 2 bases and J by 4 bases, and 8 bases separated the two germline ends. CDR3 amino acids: CASSPRGVETQYF. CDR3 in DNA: TGTGCCAGCTCACCAAGAGGGGTAGAGACCCAGTACTTC.

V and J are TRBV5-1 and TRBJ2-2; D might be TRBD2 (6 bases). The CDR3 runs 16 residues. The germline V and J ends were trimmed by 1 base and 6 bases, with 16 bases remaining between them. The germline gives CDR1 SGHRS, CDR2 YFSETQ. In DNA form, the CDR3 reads TGCGCCAGCAGCTTGTTCCAGGGTGGAGGGGCCGGGGAGCTGTTTTTT. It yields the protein CASSLFQGGGAGELFF.

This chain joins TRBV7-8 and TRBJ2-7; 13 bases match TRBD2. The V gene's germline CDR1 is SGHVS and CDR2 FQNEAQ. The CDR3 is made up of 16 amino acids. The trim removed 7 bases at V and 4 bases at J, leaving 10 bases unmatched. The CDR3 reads CASIPWTSGSRYEQYF. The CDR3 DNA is TGTGCCAGCATCCCTTGGACTAGCGGGAGTAGGTACGAGCAGTACTTC. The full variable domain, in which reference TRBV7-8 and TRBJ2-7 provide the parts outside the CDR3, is GAGVSQSPRYKVAKRGQDVALRCDPISGHVSLFWYQQALGQGPEFLTYFQNEAQLDKSGLPSDRFFAERPEGSVSTLKIQRTQQEDSAVYLCASIPWTSGSRYEQYFGPGTRLTVT.

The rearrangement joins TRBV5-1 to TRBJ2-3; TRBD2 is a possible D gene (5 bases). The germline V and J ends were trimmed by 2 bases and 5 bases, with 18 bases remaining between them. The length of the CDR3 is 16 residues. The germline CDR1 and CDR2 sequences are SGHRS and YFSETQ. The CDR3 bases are TGCGCCAGCAGCTTACCGGAGGCCGCAATGGGAGATACGCAGTATTTT. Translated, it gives CASSLPEAAMGDTQYF. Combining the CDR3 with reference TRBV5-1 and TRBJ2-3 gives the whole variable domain KAGVTQTPRYLIKTRGQQVTLSCSPISGHRSVSWYQQTPGQGLQFLFEYFSETQRNKGNFPGRFSGRQFSNSRSEMNVSTLELGDSALYLCASSLPEAAMGDTQYFGPGTRLTVL.

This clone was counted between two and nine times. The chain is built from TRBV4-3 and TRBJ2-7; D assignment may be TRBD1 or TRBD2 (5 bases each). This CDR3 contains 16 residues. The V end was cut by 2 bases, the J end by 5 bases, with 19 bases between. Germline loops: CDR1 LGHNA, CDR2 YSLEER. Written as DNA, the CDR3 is TGCGCCAGCAGCCAAAACCTTGGCCCCGGGGCCCACGAGCAGTACTTC. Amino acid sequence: CASSQNLGPGAHEQYF.

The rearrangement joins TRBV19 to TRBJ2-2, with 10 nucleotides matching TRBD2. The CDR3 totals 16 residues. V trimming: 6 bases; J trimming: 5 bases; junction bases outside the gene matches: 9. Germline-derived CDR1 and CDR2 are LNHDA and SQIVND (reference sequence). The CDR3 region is CASSAPSGRGTGELFF. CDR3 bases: TGTGCCAGTAGCGCTCCTAGCGGGAGAGGTACCGGGGAGCTGTTTTTT. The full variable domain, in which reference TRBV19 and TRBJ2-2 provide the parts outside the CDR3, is DGGITQSPKYLFRKEGQNVTLSCEQNLNHDAMYWYRQDPGQGLRLIYYSQIVNDFQKGDIAEGYSVSREKKESFPLTVTSAQKNPTAFYLCASSAPSGRGTGELFFGEGSRLTVL.

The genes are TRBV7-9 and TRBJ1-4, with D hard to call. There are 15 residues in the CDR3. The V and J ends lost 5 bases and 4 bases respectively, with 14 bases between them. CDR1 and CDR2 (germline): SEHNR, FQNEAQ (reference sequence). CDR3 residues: CASSPAGPYNEKLFF. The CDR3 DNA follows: TGTGCCAGCAGCCCCGCTGGGCCCTATAATGAAAAACTGTTTTTT.

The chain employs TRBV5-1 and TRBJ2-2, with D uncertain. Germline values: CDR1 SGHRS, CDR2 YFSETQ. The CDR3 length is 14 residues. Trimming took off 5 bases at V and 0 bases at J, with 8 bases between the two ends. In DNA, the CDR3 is TGCGCCAGCAGGGGCGCGGCGAACACCGGGGAGCTGTTTTTT. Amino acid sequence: CASRGAANTGELFF.

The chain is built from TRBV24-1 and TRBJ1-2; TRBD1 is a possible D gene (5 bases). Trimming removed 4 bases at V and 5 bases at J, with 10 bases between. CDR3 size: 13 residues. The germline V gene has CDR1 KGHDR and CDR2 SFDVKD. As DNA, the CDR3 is TGTGCCACCAGTGAAACCGGACATTATGGCTACACCTTC. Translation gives CATSETGHYGYTF.

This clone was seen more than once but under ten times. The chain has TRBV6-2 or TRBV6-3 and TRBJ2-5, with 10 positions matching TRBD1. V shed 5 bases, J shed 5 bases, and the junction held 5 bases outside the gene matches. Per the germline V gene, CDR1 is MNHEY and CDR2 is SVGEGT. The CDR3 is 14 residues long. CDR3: CASSNDRGLETQYF. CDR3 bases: TGTGCCAGCAGTAACGACAGGGGGCTGGAGACCCAGTACTTC.

CDR3 nucleotide sequence: TGCGCCAGCAGCTTGGCAGGGTTCACTGAAGCTTTCTTT. The encoded protein is CASSLAGFTEAFF. The genes are TRBV5-1 and TRBJ1-1, with a possible D match to TRBD1 (5 bases). Per the germline V gene, CDR1 is SGHRS and CDR2 is YFSETQ. CDR3 length: 13 amino acids. V was pared by 0 bases and J by 4 bases, with 7 bases between. Filled out from reference TRBV5-1 and TRBJ1-1, the complete variable domain reads KAGVTQTPRYLIKTRGQQVTLSCSPISGHRSVSWYQQTPGQGLQFLFEYFSETQRNKGNFPGRFSGRQFSNSRSEMNVSTLELGDSALYLCASSLAGFTEAFFGQGTRLTVV.

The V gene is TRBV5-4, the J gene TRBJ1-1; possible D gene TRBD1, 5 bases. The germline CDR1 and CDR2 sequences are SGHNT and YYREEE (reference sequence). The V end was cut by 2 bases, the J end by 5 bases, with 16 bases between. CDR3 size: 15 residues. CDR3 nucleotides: TGTGCCAGCAGCTTCGGCAGGGCGGTAAGGACTGAAGCTTTCTTT. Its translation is CASSFGRAVRTEAFF.

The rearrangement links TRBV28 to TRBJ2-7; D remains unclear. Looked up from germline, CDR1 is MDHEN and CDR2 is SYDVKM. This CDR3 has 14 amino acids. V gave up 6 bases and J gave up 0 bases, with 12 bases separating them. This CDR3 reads CASSVDGSSYEQYF. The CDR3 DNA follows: TGTGCCAGCAGCGTGGACGGATCCTCCTACGAGCAGTACTTC. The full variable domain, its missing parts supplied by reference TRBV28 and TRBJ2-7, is DVKVTQSSRYLVKRTGEKVFLECVQDMDHENMFWYRQDPGLGLRLIYFSYDVKMKEKGDIPEGYSVSREKKERFSLILESASTNQTSMYLCASSVDGSSYEQYFGPGTRLTVT.

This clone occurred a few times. The CDR3 region is CASSLVGFTDTQYF. The CDR3 coding sequence is TGTGCCAGCAGCTTAGTCGGTTTCACAGATACGCAGTATTTT. The chain links TRBV7-2 to TRBJ2-3, with D unclear. The V gene's germline CDR1 is SGHTA and CDR2 FQGNSA. The CDR3 extends over 14 amino acids. Trimming shortened V by 1 base and J by 2 bases, and 7 bases separated the two germline ends.

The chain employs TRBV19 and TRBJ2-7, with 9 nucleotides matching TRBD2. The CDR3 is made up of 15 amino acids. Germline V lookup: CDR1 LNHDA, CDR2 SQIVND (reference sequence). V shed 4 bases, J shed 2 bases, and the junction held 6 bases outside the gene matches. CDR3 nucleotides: TGTGCCAGTAGTAGTAGCGGGAGTCTTACCTACGAGCAGTACTTC. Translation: CASSSSGSLTYEQYF.

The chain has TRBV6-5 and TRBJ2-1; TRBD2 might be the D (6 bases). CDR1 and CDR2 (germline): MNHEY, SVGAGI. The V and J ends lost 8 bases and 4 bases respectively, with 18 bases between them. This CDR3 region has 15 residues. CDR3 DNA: TGTGCCAGCCAGGAATCGGGACTGTATTACAATGAGCAGTTCTTC. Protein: CASQESGLYYNEQFF.

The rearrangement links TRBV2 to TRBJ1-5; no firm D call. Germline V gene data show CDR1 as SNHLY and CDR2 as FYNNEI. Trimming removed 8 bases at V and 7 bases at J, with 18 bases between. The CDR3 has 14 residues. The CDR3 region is CASSPDGVSQPQHF. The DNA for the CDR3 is TGTGCCAGCTCCCCGGACGGTGTGTCACAGCCCCAGCATTTT. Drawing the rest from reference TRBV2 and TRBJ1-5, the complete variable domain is EPEVTQTPSHQVTQMGQEVILRCVPISNHLYFYWYRQILGQKVEFLVSFYNNEISEKSEIFDDQFSVERPDGSNFTLKIRSTKLEDSAMYFCASSPDGVSQPQHFGDGTRLSIL.

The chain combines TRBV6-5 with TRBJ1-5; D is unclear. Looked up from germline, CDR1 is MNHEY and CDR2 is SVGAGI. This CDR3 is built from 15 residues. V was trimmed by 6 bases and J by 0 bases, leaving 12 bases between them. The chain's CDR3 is CASSPTENSNQPQHF. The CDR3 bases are TGTGCCAGCAGCCCCACAGAGAATAGCAATCAGCCCCAGCATTTT.

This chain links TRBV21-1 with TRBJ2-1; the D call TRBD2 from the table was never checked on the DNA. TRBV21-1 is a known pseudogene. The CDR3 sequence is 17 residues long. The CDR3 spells CASSKGPWWEAGNEQFF. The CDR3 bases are TGTGCCAGCAGCAAAGGTCCCTGGTGGGAGGCGGGGAATGAGCAGTTCTTC.

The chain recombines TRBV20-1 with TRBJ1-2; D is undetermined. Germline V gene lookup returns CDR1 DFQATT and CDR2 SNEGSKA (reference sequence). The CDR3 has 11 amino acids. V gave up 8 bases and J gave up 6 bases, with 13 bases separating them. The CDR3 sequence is CSTYRRDGYTF. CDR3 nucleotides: TGCAGTACGTATAGGCGGGATGGCTACACCTTC.

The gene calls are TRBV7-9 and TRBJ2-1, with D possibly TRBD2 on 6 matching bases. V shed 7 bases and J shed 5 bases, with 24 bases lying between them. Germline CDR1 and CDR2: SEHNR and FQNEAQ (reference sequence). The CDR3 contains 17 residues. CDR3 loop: CASNIGVAEWSNNEQFF. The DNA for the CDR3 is TGTGCCAGCAACATAGGAGTAGCGGAGTGGTCTAACAATGAGCAGTTCTTC.

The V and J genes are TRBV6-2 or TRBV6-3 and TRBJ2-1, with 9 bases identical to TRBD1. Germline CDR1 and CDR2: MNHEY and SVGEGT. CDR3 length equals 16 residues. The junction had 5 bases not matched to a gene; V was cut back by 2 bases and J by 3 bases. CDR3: CASSYETGGFYNEQFF. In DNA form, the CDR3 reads TGTGCCAGCAGTTACGAGACAGGGGGGTTCTACAATGAGCAGTTCTTC.